Detailed here is one T cell receptor (beta chain). Germline values: CDR1 WNHNN, CDR2 SYGVQD (reference sequence). This CDR3 has 12 amino acids. Trimming removed 0 bases from V and 10 bases from J, with 9 bases in between. This sample is drawn from a study of technical replicates of blood from several donors. Assay: immunoSEQ multiplex PCR; the TCRdb copy retains only in-frame clones and omits some. The sample has more than 65,000 clones, approximately 97% seen once. This chain links TRBV10-1 with TRBJ1-1; D is ambiguous. This TCR was sampled from a human donor in good health. Sequencing was performed on T cells isolated from PBMCs. CDR3 residues: CASSESRVGAFF. In DNA, the CDR3 is TGCGCCAGCAGTGAGTCGCGGGTGGGAGCTTTCTTT.